The source of this T cell receptor beta chain is a study of metastatic and nonmetastatic thyroid tumors. Study-wide context: Where malignant and benign thyroid patients were concerned, repertoires were compared across blood and tumor or nodule tissue. Study-wide findings and caveats: Patients with malignant thyroid tumors reportedly had significantly higher TCR beta diversity than those with benign nodules, in blood and tumor.

There are many counts of this clone. Its antigen is not known. Thyroid surgery took place with no prior treatment in any patient. TCRdb re-processed the PCR reads through MiXCR. The sample has about 21,000 clones, 15% to 20% seen once; the top ten hold more than 20%. The sequencing input was blood. This clonotype was sampled from a male donor with papillary thyroid cancer or a benign thyroid nodule (not recorded which). Some clones in this sample may be carry-over from other donors' samples.

The CDR3 protein is CASSPPTGTGVKTGELFF. The DNA of the CDR3 is TGTGCCAGCTCACCCCCGACCGGGACAGGGGTAAAGACCGGGGAGCTGTTTTTT. The rearrangement links TRBV18 to TRBJ2-2; 10 bases align to TRBD1. The CDR3 contains 18 residues. V was pared by 3 bases and J by 5 bases, with 12 bases of the junction left unmatched. Germline loops: CDR1 KGHSH, CDR2 LQKENI.